This record concerns one T cell receptor (beta chain) sequence. These data originate in a study of blood T cell repertoires in COVID-19. Across the whole study: The United States, Italy and Spain provided the acute and convalescent COVID-19 samples. Sample material is recorded as cDNA or gDNA derived from T cells, B-cell-depleted T cells, or PBMCs.

In the authors' methods: Cell counts per sample came from amplifying reference gene primers. This table comes from immunoSEQ multiplex PCR, and its TCRdb copy is limited to in-frame clones, with some not included. The V and J calls and clone size are taken from that table; D and trimming were inferred from the DNA. The top ten hold more than 14% of the sample, which has around 100,000 clones, 75% to 90% seen once. The V gene's germline CDR1 is MNHEY and CDR2 SVGAGI. There are 15 residues in the CDR3. V shed 5 bases and J 2 bases; nucleotides not matched to a gene: 6. The sequence came from a man between 45 and 60 years old with acute or convalescent COVID-19. Input material: peripheral blood. The genes are TRBV6-5 and TRBJ2-7, with 10 positions matching TRBD1. CDR3 amino acids: CASSKGQGKAYEQYF. The CDR3 nucleotides are TGTGCCAGCAGTAAGGGACAGGGGAAAGCCTACGAGCAGTACTTC.